Listed here is a single T cell receptor (beta chain). Its antigen is unknown. The CDR3 extends over 14 amino acids. Trimming shortened V by 5 bases and J by 2 bases, and 12 bases separated the two germline ends. The V gene's germline CDR1 is SGHAT and CDR2 FQNNGV. The data belong to a study of T cell repertoires in cytomegalovirus infection. About the research overall: Carrying CMV and the relevant HLA type showed in public TCR beta signatures. Study-level results: The study identified carriers of CMV plus the relevant HLA from cumulative public TCR beta family frequency. Dominating the ex vivo response were HLA-C-restricted CMV-specific TCR beta clonotypes.

From the reads, TCRdb called clonotypes with MiXCR, one entry per CDR3 protein. The data hold fewer than 350,000 distinct CDR3 sequences, with approximately 9.5% observed a single time. The chain uses TRBV11-2 and TRBJ1-1, with D possibly matching TRBD1 (6 bases). The sample taken for sequencing was PBMCs. The sequence derives from a human donor in good health (CMV status not recorded). Some clones in this sample may be carry-over from other donors' samples. DNA for the CDR3: TGTGCCAGCAGCCGAAAACAGGGAAACACTGAAGCTTTCTTT. It encodes CASSRKQGNTEAFF. The full variable domain, with the rest looked up from reference TRBV11-2 and TRBJ1-1, is EAGVAQSPRYKIIEKRQSVAFWCNPISGHATLYWYQQILGQGPKLLIQFQNNGVVDDSQLPKDRFSAERLKGVDSTLKIQPAKLEDSAVYLCASSRKQGNTEAFFGQGTRLTVV.